The next 20 T cell receptor beta chains were all read from a single sample in a study of monozygotic twins with inflammatory bowel disease. TCRdb re-called the 5' RACE reads and catalogs CDR3 proteins one per entry, DNA excluded. The listing records 310,000 or so distinct CDR3 sequences. What was sequenced was blood. These receptors were taken from a human donor with ulcerative colitis or Crohn's disease, or a healthy co-twin of an affected twin (not recorded which).

The chain links TRBV3-1 to TRBJ2-7; the D gene TCRdb calls, TRBD1, cannot be checked with no DNA. CDR1 and CDR2 (germline): LGHDT, YNNKEL (reference sequence). The CDR3 is 14 amino acids. CDR3 region: CASRRTGFSYEQYF.

The rearrangement joins TRBV9 to TRBJ2-1; no DNA is available, so the TRBD2 call from TCRdb remains unchecked. From germline, CDR1 is SGDLS and CDR2 YYNGEE. The CDR3 spans 14 residues. The CDR3 loop reads CASSAVGLDNEQFF.

The rearrangement links TRBV24-1 to TRBJ2-3. CDR1 is KGHDR, CDR2 SFDVKD, per germline. The CDR3 is 14 residues long. The CDR3 is CATSDPQFTDTQYF.

The chain employs TRBV15 and TRBJ2-7. Looked up from germline, CDR1 is LNHNV and CDR2 is YYDKDF (reference sequence). The CDR3 is made up of 12 amino acids. The CDR3: CATSRDLGEQYF.

CDR3: CASSLGVPPRTGTNTGELFF. V and J are TRBV7-8 and TRBJ2-2; the TCRdb D gene call, TRBD1, has no DNA to confirm it. This CDR3 is 20 amino acids long. Per germline, CDR1 SGHVS and CDR2 FQNEAQ.

The rearrangement links TRBV5-6 to TRBJ2-2; TCRdb's D gene call, TRBD2, goes unchecked for lack of DNA. CDR1 and CDR2 (germline): SGHDT, YYEEEE. CDR3 length: 13 residues. CDR3 sequence: CASSSGVVGELFF.

The J gene is TRBJ2-2, the V gene TRBV11-2; TCRdb reports TRBD1, a call that lacks DNA to check it against. CDR3 length equals 15 residues. Per the germline V gene, CDR1 is SGHAT and CDR2 is FQNNGV. CDR3 residues: CASSLAGSRTGELFF.

The chain recombines TRBV4-3 with TRBJ2-3. The CDR3 covers 16 residues. CDR1 and CDR2 (germline): LGHNA, YSLEER. The CDR3 is CASSQDLGISTDTQYF.

CDR3 region: CASSSSDTYEQYF. This chain uses TRBV12-3 or TRBV12-4 with TRBJ2-7. This CDR3 is built from 13 residues.

The chain is built from TRBV4-2 and TRBJ1-4. Germline CDR1 LGHNA, CDR2 YNFKEQ. This CDR3 is built from 15 residues. This CDR3 is CASSQVPATNEKLFF.

The chain uses TRBV20-1 and TRBJ2-7; the TRBD1 assignment by TCRdb is unverifiable without DNA. The CDR3 totals 14 residues. CDR1 is DFQATT and CDR2 is SNEGSKA in the germline V gene (reference sequence). The CDR3 sequence is CSARDTRAAYEQYF.

The J gene is TRBJ2-1, the V gene TRBV12-3 or TRBV12-4; with no DNA, the TCRdb D assignment of TRBD1 cannot be verified. This CDR3 has 16 residues. The CDR3 sequence: CASSLEWAGAFNEQFF.

V and J are TRBV29-1 and TRBJ2-3; TCRdb's assignment of TRBD2 cannot be checked, as there is no DNA. Germline loops: CDR1 SQVTM, CDR2 ANQGSEA. The CDR3 extends over 15 amino acids. The CDR3 protein is CSVGSLAGLSDTQYF.

This chain connects TRBV20-1 to TRBJ2-5; TCRdb's assignment of TRBD1 cannot be checked, as there is no DNA. This CDR3 spans 11 amino acids. The germline V gene encodes CDR1 DFQATT and CDR2 SNEGSKA (reference sequence). CDR3 sequence reads: CSAAGQGTQYF.

The V gene is TRBV7-8, the J gene TRBJ2-5; TCRdb outputs TRBD1, but without DNA this stays unchecked. The CDR3 is made up of 12 amino acids. Germline V gene data show CDR1 as SGHVS and CDR2 as FQNEAQ. The CDR3 loop is CASATGAQTQYF.

The CDR3 spells CASSHSLAGGLNEQFF. The chain links TRBV4-1 to TRBJ2-1; the TRBD2 assignment by TCRdb is unverifiable without DNA. CDR1 and CDR2 (germline): MGHRA, YSYEKL. This CDR3 spans 16 amino acids.

The rearrangement joins TRBV20-1 to TRBJ2-7. Germline-derived CDR1 and CDR2 are DFQATT and SNEGSKA (reference sequence). The CDR3 totals 12 residues. The CDR3 sequence is CSARPGLLEQYF.

This chain links TRBV3-1 with TRBJ1-4; TCRdb names TRBD1, which stays unverified in the absence of DNA. This CDR3 has 14 residues. CDR1 LGHDT and CDR2 YNNKEL come from the germline V gene (reference sequence). This CDR3 reads CASSHHRGQEKLFF. Combining the CDR3 with reference TRBV3-1 and TRBJ1-4 gives the whole variable domain DTAVSQTPKYLVTQMGNDKSIKCEQNLGHDTMYWYKQDSKKFLKIMFSYNNKELIINETVPNRFSPKSPDKAHLNLHINSLELGDSAVYFCASSHHRGQEKLFFGSGTQLSVL.

The CDR3 loop is CASGSGNYGYTF. The chain couples TRBV11-2 to TRBJ1-2. The CDR3 is 12 amino acids. CDR1 SGHAT and CDR2 FQNNGV come from the germline V gene.

The chain employs TRBV29-1 and TRBJ2-3; TCRdb proposes TRBD1, but this gene call is untestable without DNA. CDR1 and CDR2 (germline): SQVTM, ANQGSEA. The CDR3 covers 15 residues. The CDR3 loop reads CSVALGQGITDTQYF.